Listed below are T cell receptor beta chains from one sample, sequenced in a study of CXCR3-negative and CXCR3-positive naive CD8 T cells. TCRdb reprocessed the 5' RACE reads, keeping one entry per CDR3 protein, no DNA. The listing contains roughly 130,000 distinct CDR3 sequences. The sample consisted of naive CXCR3+ CD8+ T cells from blood. These receptor sequences come from a human donor in good health. Some clones in this sample may be carry-over from other donors' samples. The CDR3 runs from the conserved cysteine through the conserved F or W.

v_gene	j_gene	CDR3aa
TRBV11-1	TRBJ2-7	CASSLVSDSYEQYF
TRBV5-4	TRBJ1-1	CASSYKGEAITEAFF
TRBV29-1	TRBJ1-2	CSVGGGLYGYTF
TRBV5-5	TRBJ2-3	CASSLVERAPILSTDTQYF
TRBV7-9	TRBJ2-4	CASSLGDDGEIDGNIQYF
TRBV20-1	TRBJ1-2	CSALTTDSEQGDGYTF
TRBV12-5	TRBJ2-2	CASGYILPGGDRDLTNTGELFF
TRBV29-1	TRBJ1-2	CSVPGTGEYGYTF
TRBV7-9	TRBJ1-4	CASSLDNRIKATNEKLFF
TRBV20-1	TRBJ1-3	CSARGAGGWSGNTIYF
TRBV20-1	TRBJ2-6	CSARNTGTSGANVLTF
TRBV14	TRBJ1-1	CASSPTGGFIETEAFF
TRBV7-2	TRBJ1-1	CASSRPGVNTEAFF
TRBV10-3	TRBJ2-7	CAISDVSSYEQYF
TRBV10-1	TRBJ2-7	CASNHGARESYEQYF
TRBV7-6	TRBJ1-1	CASSLAYDTVAFF
TRBV6-2/TRBV6-3	TRBJ2-1	CASSYSSGLNEQFF
TRBV7-8	TRBJ1-6	CASSLVTRERSSYNSPLHF
TRBV6-4	TRBJ2-1	CASSMTGSDDNEQFF
TRBV29-1	TRBJ2-7	CSVEGQGTYEQYF
TRBV20-1	TRBJ2-7	CSAQRRLDGASGGRRYEQYF
TRBV4-1	TRBJ1-1	CASSQVEYRHTEAFF
TRBV4-2	TRBJ2-1	CASSRSDNEQFF
TRBV6-6	TRBJ2-1	CASTGTSGARSYNEQFF
TRBV7-9	TRBJ2-7	CASSLRDSYEQYF
TRBV29-1	TRBJ1-1	CSVFQGVTEAFF
TRBV6-4	TRBJ2-1	CASSDSPSGGEQFF
TRBV27	TRBJ2-7	CASSSRQGAVREQYF
TRBV10-1	TRBJ2-1	CASSFGGGTGAEQFF
TRBV28	TRBJ2-7	CASSLWFGTSGNEQYF
TRBV29-1	TRBJ2-5	CSAQTQETQYF
TRBV2	TRBJ2-1	CASSQTNNEQFF
TRBV10-3	TRBJ1-1	CAISESAGVNTEAFF
TRBV5-6	TRBJ2-7	CASSLGTANYEQYF
TRBV20-1	TRBJ2-1	CSRTSGGDYNEQFF